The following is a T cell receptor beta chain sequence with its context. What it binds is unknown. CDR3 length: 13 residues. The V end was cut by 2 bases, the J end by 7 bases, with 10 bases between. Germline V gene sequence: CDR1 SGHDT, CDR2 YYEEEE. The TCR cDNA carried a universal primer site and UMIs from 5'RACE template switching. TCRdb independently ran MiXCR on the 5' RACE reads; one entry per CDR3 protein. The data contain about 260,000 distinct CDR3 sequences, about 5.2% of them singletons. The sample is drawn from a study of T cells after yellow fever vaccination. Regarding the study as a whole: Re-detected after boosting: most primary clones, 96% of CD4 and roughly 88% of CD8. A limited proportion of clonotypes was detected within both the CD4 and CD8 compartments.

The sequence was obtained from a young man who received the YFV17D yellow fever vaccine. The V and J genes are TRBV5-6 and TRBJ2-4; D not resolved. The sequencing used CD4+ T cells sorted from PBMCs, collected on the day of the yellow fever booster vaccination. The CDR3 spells CASSFQVSNIQYF. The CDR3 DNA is TGTGCCAGCAGCTTTCAGGTATCGAACATTCAGTACTTC.